This T cell receptor beta chain is from a study of tumor-infiltrating lymphocytes in primary liver carcinoma. Between about 17 and 34 mg of unsorted bulk tissue served as the source from which RNA and DNA were co-extracted. The patients carried chronic HBV infection and had received no treatment. Starting from roughly 540 ng of total RNA, TCR beta cDNA was produced with a primer in the constant region. Three-round nested multiplex PCR performed with slightly modified ARM-PCR produced the TCR beta libraries. The study ran its first two PCR rounds for 9 to 10 cycles each, using TRBV1-TRBV30 forward primers and a C-beta reverse primer. TCRdb passed the multiplex PCR reads through MiXCR, listing each CDR3 protein once. The sample contains some 95,000 distinct CDR3 sequences, less than 75% of which appear only once. V lost 7 bases and J 6 bases, leaving 10 bases between the germline ends. CDR1 is MGHDK, CDR2 SYGVNS, per germline. The CDR3 loop spans 11 amino acids.

This clonotype was recorded at least ten times. The sequence was collected from a middle-aged man with primary liver carcinoma and hepatitis B virus infection. The rearrangement joins TRBV25-1 to TRBJ2-7; D is perhaps TRBD1 or TRBD2 (6 bases each). The sequenced material came from tumor-adjacent normal liver tissue. For the CDR3, the DNA is TGTGCCAGCACCGGGGGCGCCGAGCAGTACTTC. This translates into CASTGGAEQYF.